This TCR beta chain was found in a study of cytomegalovirus exposure and HLA in healthy donors (dated by TCRdb to 2015 to 2018). Broadly, across the study: In an earlier analysis of 550 to 750 of the donors, less than 350 Gb of sequence data and 90 million to 130 million unique TCR beta sequences from roughly 190 million T cells were reported. Around 300 gigabases of sequencing data and around 87 million unique TCR sequences were included in an early release covering roughly 600 HLA-typed donors. Of the roughly 400 genotyped donors, 65% to 90% were placed in the genetic ancestry cluster associated with self-reported Caucasian donors. The aim of the study was to test whether cataloging public T cell receptors could identify signatures of past pathogen exposure. The study used immunosequencing to profile the T cell repertoires of around 600 subjects and linked those repertoires to cytomegalovirus serostatus. Besides the first cohort of 666 subjects, a separate validation cohort made up of 120 different subjects was used. To predict cytomegalovirus infection status, the study brought together high-throughput TCR immunosequencing, statistical association of individual TCRs with disease status, and machine learning. A later analysis re-analyzed previously published TCR beta repertoires from about 730 donors and added high-resolution HLA genotyping to study TCR occurrence patterns. In the later analysis, no new phenotypic data were used to find candidate immune exposures; instead, reliance was placed on TCR beta sequences and their occurrence across donors. To decide whether each TCR beta V gene segment behaved as functional or pseudogenic, an earlier analysis of approximately 590 of the donors relied on high-throughput TCR beta sequencing. Alongside the repertoire data, information on donor age, sex, ethnicity and CMV serostatus was compiled. In a later genetic analysis, genome-wide SNP genotypes for about 65% of the 666 donors were used, and that subset was treated as a discovery cohort. Every discovery cohort repertoire had been produced on one sequencing platform. HLA typing included class I and class II loci at four-digit resolution. Typing coverage differed by locus: A, B, C, DRB1 and DQB1 were typed in about 620-630 donors, DQA1 in 500 to 550, DPA1 in some 570, and DPB1 in 472. Because of strong linkage in the cohort, 5 or 6 DR-DQ haplotypes were treated as single units for association and clustering. On average, over 200,000 unique TCR beta nucleotide sequences were sequenced per donor among some 420 genotyped donors of the cohort, with 15% to 20% of those sequences being non-productive. Beyond this particular receptor, the publication reports: Linkage disequilibrium might explain the correlated functional status among segregating V segments, but an unknown experimental factor could not be excluded. A further reported finding was that TCR beta sequences accurately predicted the HLA-A and HLA-B alleles for most subjects in the first cohort. In an earlier analysis of some 500 of the donors, most TCR beta V segments appeared in productive rearrangements about 87% or about 30% of the time, broadly matching IMGT annotations. A later analysis found that HLA-associated TCR beta chains were more clonally expanded and had lower generation probabilities than equally common non-associated chains. The 87-base-pair reads could not distinguish some IMGT-functional V segments, including TRBV6-2 and TRBV6-3, so those segments were excluded. According to a later analysis, TCR association rates differed among HLA loci, with DRB1 alleles showing the most associated TCRs and HLA-C alleles showing the fewest. A group of highly shared sequence variants was considered likely to be a technical artifact of the sequencing pipeline. When HLA alleles, especially DR and DQ, strongly co-occurred, attributing TCR associations to individual alleles was difficult. A total of 150 to 200 TCR beta chains were listed by the study as associated with cytomegalovirus. A later analysis reported that several top co-occurrence clusters appeared linked to parvovirus B19, influenza, CMV and Epstein-Barr virus. The presence/absence analyses assumed that sequencing depth was roughly uniform across donors, and that assumption may not be true. HLA typing was unavailable for some donors at each locus, so association tests used only the typed subset. Immune exposure information for the cohort was limited to CMV serostatus. In vitro tests confirmed that a few of the cytomegalovirus-associated TCR beta chains recognize cytomegalovirus antigens. The earlier analysis of approximately 540 of the donors excluded seventeen rarely observed V segments, including chromosome 9 orphons, because counts were too low. In a later genetic analysis, a missense DCLRE1C variant was associated with V-gene and J-gene trimming of TCR beta chains, and the association was replicated in an independent cohort. Only TCR beta chains were sequenced in this cohort, and the absence of alpha or paired-chain data limited detectable features. Most TCR sequences were observed very rarely across donors, whereas some public TCRs were present in many individuals. Compared with the roughly 710-donor mean, donors in an Asian-associated ancestry cluster had fewer N-insertions in productive TCRs, according to a later genetic analysis. The classifier was reported to diagnose cytomegalovirus status with high specificity and sensitivity in both the original cohort and the validation cohort. Most CMV-associated TCR beta chains appeared to be HLA-restricted in a later analysis, and the HLA associations seemed to be driven largely by CMV exposure. According to the authors, the approach could potentially be generalized to other disease states and immunological phenotypes. A later analysis associated 16,951 TCR beta sequences with specific HLA alleles at a false discovery rate of 0.05.

A note on this clone: Its antigen has not been determined. No base-level quality is on record; no much larger clone is a single base apart.

CDR1 and CDR2 are read off the germline V gene as MDHEN and SYDVKM. The CDR3 runs 14 residues from the cysteine to the phenylalanine. Of all the DNA, just the CDR3 is kept, 42 bases in frame from base 1. V and J are trimmed by 6 bases and 4 bases, and the gene matches miss 8 bases of the junction. Library creation used the immunoSEQ multiplex PCR assay. A mixture of 60 forward primers for TCR Vbeta segments and 13 reverse primers for TCR Jbeta segments was used in the multiplex PCR. The CDR3 region of rearranged TCR beta genes was amplified from genomic DNA with a multiplex PCR assay. On the Illumina HiSeq System, the amplified TCR beta libraries were sequenced as 87-base-pair reads. In the authors' own workflow: A later analysis counted approximately 74 million unique TCR beta chains across the roughly 700 repertoires, and some 11 million of these chains were shared by at least two donors. A nearest-neighbor algorithm error-corrected the raw reads and collapsed the reads into unique sequences, merging closely related sequences to remove PCR and sequencing errors. Alignment of CDR3 sequences to IMGT reference sequences was used to assign V, D and J gene segments. For a sequence to be retained, a match of at least six nucleotides to both a V gene segment and a J gene segment was required. Rearrangements were classified as productive when the CDR3 lacked stop codons and remained in frame with V and J, and all other rearrangements were classified as non-productive. CDR3 was defined by IMGT convention, running from the second conserved V-encoded cysteine to the conserved J-encoded phenylalanine. The earlier analysis of approximately 590 of the donors excluded any sequence lacking an unambiguous match to a single V gene segment. An earlier analysis of about 590 of the donors classified V segments as functional when productive rearrangements were above 56.7% and as segregating when the standard deviation between donors was above 5%. To diagnose cytomegalovirus status from the catalog of TCR beta chain sequences, a statistical classification framework was built. In a later analysis, TCR nucleotide sequences were compared against IMGT/GENE-DB human TR gene sequences so that V and J genes could be assigned. A later analysis assigned CDR3 sequences and most-parsimonious VDJ recombination scenarios with the TCRdist pipeline. In a later analysis, every TCR beta chain was defined by the combination of its CDR3 amino acid sequence and its V-gene family, and reads without a unique V-gene family were dropped. To address suspected cross-contamination and a sequencing artifact, a later analysis removed over 500 highly shared, low-generation-probability nucleotide sequences. For each public chain, a later analysis derived a clonal expansion index from normalized ranks of inferred template counts within each repertoire. Generation probabilities in a later analysis came from a VDJ recombination model fitted to out-of-frame rearrangements, and those results were checked against IGoR. A later analysis scored TCR-TCR, TCR-HLA and TCR-CMV co-occurrence with hypergeometric tests, applying a repertoire-size bias correction to TCR pairs. False discovery rates were estimated in a later analysis by permuting HLA or CMV assignments 20 times. A later analysis grouped co-occurring TCRs with DBSCAN, adding TCRdist sequence similarity when clustering within HLA-allele-positive subsets. For co-occurrence clustering, repertoires with fewer than 30,000 or more than 120,000 public chains were excluded, along with about five repertoires with anomalous nucleotide sharing. The immuneACCESS repertoire file appears here via TCRdb, limited to in-frame rearrangements. These files lack a portion of the clones; in checked studies, under half of the deficit traces to unresolved V genes, and the cause of the others is not known. The V and J calls and clone size were taken over from that table, and D and trimming were inferred from the DNA. This sample is represented by some 87,000 clones; roughly 58% of them were singletons. 4.5% to 7% of the sample is held by the ten biggest clonotypes.

The cohort comprised 666 healthy bone marrow donors. Cohort members were all nominally healthy when sampled, although unrecorded immune exposures were likely present. The donor tested CMV seropositive and was one of the 289 seropositive cohort members. A peripheral blood sample was collected from each donor, and TCR beta sequencing was performed on peripheral blood mononuclear cells. The Qiagen DNeasy Blood Extraction Kit was used to extract genomic DNA from the blood cell samples. The chain was built from TRBV28 and TRBJ1-1; TRBD1 lines up with 7 middle nucleotides. Input material: PBMCs. This receptor was taken from a woman aged 25 to 45 in good health and CMV-seropositive. Here the CDR3 is given as CASRLLTGSTEAFF. The nucleotide sequence reads TGTGCCAGCAGACTACTGACAGGGTCCACTGAAGCTTTCTTT.